The clone carrying this T cell receptor beta chain was picked up many times. The antigen is unknown. Its ends do not fully match the called genes, so a read error is possible. The CDR3 has 15 residues. The germline gives CDR1 SGHKS, CDR2 YYEKEE (reference sequence). The data derive from a study of tumor-infiltrating lymphocytes in primary liver carcinoma. Co-extraction yielded RNA and DNA from about 20-30 mg of unsorted bulk tissue. Patients had primary liver carcinoma treated by surgical resection. Overall study findings and caveats: Blood trailed tumors significantly in top-250-clone fraction (p = 0.039).

From around 530 ng of total RNA, TCR beta-specific cDNA was reverse-transcribed using a constant-region primer. Libraries of TCR beta came from three nested multiplex PCR rounds with slightly modified ARM-PCR. Researchers ran the first two PCR rounds for ten to eleven cycles each with TRBV1-TRBV30 forward primers and a C-beta reverse primer. TCRdb recomputed calls from the multiplex PCR reads with MiXCR, one row per CDR3 protein. This table holds about 100,000 distinct CDR3 sequences, around 66% found once. The source of this sequence is a woman aged 55-70 years with primary liver carcinoma and hepatitis B virus infection. V gene TRBV5-5 combines with J gene TRBJ2-1; possible D gene TRBD2, 6 bases. The material sequenced was liver tumor tissue from sampling region 2. Subset given: tumor region T2, inferior pole. The CDR3 DNA follows: TGTGCCAGCAGCTTGGATTTCGGGAGCTCCTACAATGAGCAGTTC. Translation: CASSLDFGSSYNEQF.